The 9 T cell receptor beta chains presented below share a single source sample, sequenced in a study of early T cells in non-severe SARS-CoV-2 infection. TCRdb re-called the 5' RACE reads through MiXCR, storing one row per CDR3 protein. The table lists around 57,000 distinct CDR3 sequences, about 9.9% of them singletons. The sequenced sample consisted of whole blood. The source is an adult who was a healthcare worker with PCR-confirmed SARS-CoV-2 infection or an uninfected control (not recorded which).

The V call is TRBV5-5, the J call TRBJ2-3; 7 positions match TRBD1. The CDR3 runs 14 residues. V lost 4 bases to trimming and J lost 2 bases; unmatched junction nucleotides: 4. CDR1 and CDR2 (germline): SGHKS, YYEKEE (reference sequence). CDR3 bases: TGTGCCAGCAGCCTAGGACAGGCCACAGATACGCAGTATTTT. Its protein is CASSLGQATDTQYF.

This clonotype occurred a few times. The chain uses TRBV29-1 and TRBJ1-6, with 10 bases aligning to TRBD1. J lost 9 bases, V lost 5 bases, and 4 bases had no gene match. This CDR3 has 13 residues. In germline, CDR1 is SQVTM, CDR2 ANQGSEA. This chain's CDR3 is CSVRQGASSPLHF. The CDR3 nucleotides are TGCAGCGTTCGACAGGGGGCAAGTTCACCCCTCCACTTT.

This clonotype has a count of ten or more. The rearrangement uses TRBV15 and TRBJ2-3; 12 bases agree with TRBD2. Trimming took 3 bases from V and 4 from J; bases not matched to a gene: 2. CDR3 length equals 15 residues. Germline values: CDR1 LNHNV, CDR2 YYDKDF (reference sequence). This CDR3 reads CATSRASGGADTQYF. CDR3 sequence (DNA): TGTGCCACCAGCAGGGCTAGCGGGGGGGCAGATACGCAGTATTTT.

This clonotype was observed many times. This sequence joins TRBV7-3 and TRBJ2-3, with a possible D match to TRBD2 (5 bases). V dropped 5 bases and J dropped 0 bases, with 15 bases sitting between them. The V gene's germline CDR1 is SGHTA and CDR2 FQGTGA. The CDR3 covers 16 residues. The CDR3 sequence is CASSRTTSSSTDTQYF. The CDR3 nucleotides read TGTGCCAGCAGCCGCACAACTAGTTCTAGCACAGATACGCAGTATTTT.

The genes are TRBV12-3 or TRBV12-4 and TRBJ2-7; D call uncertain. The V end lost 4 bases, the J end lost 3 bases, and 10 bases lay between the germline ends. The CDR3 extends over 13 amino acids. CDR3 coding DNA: TGTGCCAGCAGTTCAAGACGGGTCTACGAGCAGTACTTC. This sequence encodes CASSSRRVYEQYF.

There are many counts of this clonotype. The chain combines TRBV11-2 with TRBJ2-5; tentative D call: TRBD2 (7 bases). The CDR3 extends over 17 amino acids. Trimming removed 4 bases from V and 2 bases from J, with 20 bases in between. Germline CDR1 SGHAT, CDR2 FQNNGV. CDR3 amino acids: CASSSDYRDYTQETQYF. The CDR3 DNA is TGTGCCAGCAGCTCGGATTACAGGGACTATACGCAAGAGACCCAGTACTTC.

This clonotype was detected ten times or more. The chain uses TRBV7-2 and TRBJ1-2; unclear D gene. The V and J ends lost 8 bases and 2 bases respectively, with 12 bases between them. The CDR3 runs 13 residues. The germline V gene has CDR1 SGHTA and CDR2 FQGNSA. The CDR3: CASSPAGNYGYTF. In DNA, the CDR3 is TGTGCCAGCTCCCCCGCAGGCAACTATGGCTACACCTTC.

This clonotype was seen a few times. DNA for the CDR3: TGTGCCAGTAGTATAGGAGGGGGACAGGGTAGTCAGCCCCAGCATTTT. This sequence encodes CASSIGGGQGSQPQHF. The V and J genes are TRBV19 and TRBJ1-5; TRBD1 agrees at 9 bases. The CDR3 consists of 16 residues. Germline V gene lookup returns CDR1 LNHDA and CDR2 SQIVND (reference sequence). The ends lost 1 base at V and 6 bases at J; junction bases unmatched: 7.

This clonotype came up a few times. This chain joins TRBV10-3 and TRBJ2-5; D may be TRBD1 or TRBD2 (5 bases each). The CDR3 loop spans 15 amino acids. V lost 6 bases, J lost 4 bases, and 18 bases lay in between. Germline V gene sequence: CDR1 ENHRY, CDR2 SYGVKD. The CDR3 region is CAIRPKTPRGETQYF. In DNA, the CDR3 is TGTGCCATCAGACCTAAGACACCGAGGGGAGAGACCCAGTACTTC.